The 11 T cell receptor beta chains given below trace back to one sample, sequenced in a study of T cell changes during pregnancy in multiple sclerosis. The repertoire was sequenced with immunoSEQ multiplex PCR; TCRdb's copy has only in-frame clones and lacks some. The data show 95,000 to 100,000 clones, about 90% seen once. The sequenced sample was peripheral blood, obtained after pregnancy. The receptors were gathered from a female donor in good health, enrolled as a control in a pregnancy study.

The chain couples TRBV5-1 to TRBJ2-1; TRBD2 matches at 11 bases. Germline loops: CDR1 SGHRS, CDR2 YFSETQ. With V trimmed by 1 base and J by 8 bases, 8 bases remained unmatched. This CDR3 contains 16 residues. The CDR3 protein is CASSLSSGGTFDEQFF. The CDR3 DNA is TGCGCCAGCAGCTTGTCTAGCGGGGGGACCTTCGATGAGCAGTTCTTC.

CDR3 loop: CASSPPGLQETQYF. CDR3 nucleotide sequence: TGTGCCAGCAGCCCCCCCGGACTTCAAGAGACCCAGTACTTC. The gene calls are TRBV7-2 and TRBJ2-5; a possible D gene is TRBD2 (5 bases). Deletions cut 5 bases from V and 2 bases from J, with 12 bases between. The CDR3 length is 14 residues. Per the germline V gene, CDR1 is SGHTA and CDR2 is FQGNSA. The whole variable domain, remainder taken from reference TRBV7-2 and TRBJ2-5, is GAGVSQSPSNKVTEKGKDVELRCDPISGHTALYWYRQSLGQGLEFLIYFQGNSAPDKSGLPSDRFSAERTGGSVSTLTIQRTQQEDSAVYLCASSPPGLQETQYFGPGTRLLVL.

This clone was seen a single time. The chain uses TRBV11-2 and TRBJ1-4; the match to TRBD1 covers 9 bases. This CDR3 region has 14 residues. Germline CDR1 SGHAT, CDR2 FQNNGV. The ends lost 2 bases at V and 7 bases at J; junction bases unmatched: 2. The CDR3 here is CASSLRQGGEKLFF. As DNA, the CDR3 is TGTGCCAGCAGCTTAAGACAGGGGGGTGAAAAACTGTTTTTT.

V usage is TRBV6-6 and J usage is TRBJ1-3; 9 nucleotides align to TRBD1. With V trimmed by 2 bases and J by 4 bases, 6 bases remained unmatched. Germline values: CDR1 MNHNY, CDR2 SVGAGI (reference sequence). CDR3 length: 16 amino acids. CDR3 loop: CASSYNRGRPGNTIYF. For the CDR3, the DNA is TGTGCCAGCAGTTACAACAGGGGGCGCCCCGGAAACACCATATATTTT.

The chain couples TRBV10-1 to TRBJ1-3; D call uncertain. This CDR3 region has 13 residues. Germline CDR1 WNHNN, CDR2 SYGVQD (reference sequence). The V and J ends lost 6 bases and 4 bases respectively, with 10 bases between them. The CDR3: CASSLGMGNTIYF. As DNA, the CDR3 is TGCGCCAGCAGCCTCGGTATGGGAAACACCATATATTTT.

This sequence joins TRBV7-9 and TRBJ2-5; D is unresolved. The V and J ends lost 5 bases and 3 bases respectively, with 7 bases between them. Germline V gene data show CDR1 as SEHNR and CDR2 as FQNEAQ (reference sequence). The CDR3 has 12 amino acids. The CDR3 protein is CASSHDKETQYF. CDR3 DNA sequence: TGTGCCAGCAGCCACGACAAAGAGACCCAGTACTTC.

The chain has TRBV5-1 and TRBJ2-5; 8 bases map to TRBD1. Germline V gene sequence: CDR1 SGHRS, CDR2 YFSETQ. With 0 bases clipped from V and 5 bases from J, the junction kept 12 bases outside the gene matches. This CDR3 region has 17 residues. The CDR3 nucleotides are TGCGCCAGCAGCTTGGAAGGCCGGGACAGGTTATTGGAGACCCAGTACTTC. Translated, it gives CASSLEGRDRLLETQYF.

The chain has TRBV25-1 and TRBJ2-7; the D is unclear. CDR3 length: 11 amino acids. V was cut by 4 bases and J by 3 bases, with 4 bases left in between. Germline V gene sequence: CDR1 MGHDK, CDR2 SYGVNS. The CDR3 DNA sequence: TGTGCCAGCAGTGCTTACTACGAGCAGTACTTC. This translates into CASSAYYEQYF.

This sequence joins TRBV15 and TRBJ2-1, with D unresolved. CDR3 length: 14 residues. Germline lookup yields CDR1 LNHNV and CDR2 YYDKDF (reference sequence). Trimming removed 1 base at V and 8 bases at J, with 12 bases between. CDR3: CATSRAYSPDEQFF. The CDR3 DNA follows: TGTGCCACCAGCAGAGCGTACTCCCCCGATGAGCAGTTCTTC.

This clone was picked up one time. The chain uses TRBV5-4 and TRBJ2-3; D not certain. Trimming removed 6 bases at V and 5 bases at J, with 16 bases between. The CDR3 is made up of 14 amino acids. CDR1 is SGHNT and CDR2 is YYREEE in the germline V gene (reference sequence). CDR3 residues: CASTEEMHGDTQYF. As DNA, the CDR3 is TGTGCCAGCACCGAGGAGATGCACGGAGATACGCAGTATTTT.

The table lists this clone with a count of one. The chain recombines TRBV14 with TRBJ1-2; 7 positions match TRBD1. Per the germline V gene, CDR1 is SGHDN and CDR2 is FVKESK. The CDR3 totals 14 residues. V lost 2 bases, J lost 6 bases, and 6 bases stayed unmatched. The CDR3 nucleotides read TGTGCCAGCAGCCAAAGACAGGGAGTGGATGGCTACACCTTC. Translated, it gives CASSQRQGVDGYTF.